These T cell receptor beta chains were read from a single sample in a study of shared clonotypes between healthy human individuals. Sequencing was performed with immunoSEQ multiplex PCR; in TCRdb, only in-frame clones are kept and a portion is missing. The sample records around 550,000 clones, approximately 95% being singletons. Sequencing input: naive CD4+ T cells sorted from blood. These receptors all come from a woman aged 30 to 39 in good health. CDR3s include the opening cysteine and the closing phenylalanine or tryptophan. D genes are given only for firm matches. Clone size, where shown, is once, few, many, or a class for clones that have expanded.

. TRBJ1-2 . TRBV7-6 TGTGCCAGCAGCTCTACAGGGCCGGAGGGCTACACCTTC CASSSTGPEGYTF
. TRBJ2-2 . TRBV11-2 TGTGCCAGCAGCTTACGGGGGTCGGAGGCCGGGGAGCTGTTTTTT CASSLRGSEAGELFF
. TRBJ1-2 once TRBV5-4 TGTGCCAGCAGCCTGCCCGGACAGTATGGCTACACCTTC CASSLPGQYGYTF
. TRBJ2-5 . TRBV28 TGTGCCAGCAGCCCCAGTGTCCAAGAGACCCAGTACTTC CASSPSVQETQYF
TRBD2 TRBJ2-3 . TRBV28 TGTGCCAGCAGTTTATCCAGCGGGGGGAGAGATACGCAGTATTTT CASSLSSGGRDTQYF
TRBD2 TRBJ2-1 once TRBV7-9 TGTGCCAGCAGCTTAGATGGCGGGAGGGAAGAGTTCTTC CASSLDGGREEFF
. TRBJ1-5 . TRBV19 TGTGCCAGTAGTGGCATGGGCCCGACTTCGGGGCTGGAGCCCCAGCATTTT CASSGMGPTSGLEPQHF
TRBD2 TRBJ2-1 . TRBV28 TGTGCCAGCAGTTTTAGCGGGAGGGCCATTGAGCAGTTCTTC CASSFSGRAIEQFF
. TRBJ2-5 . TRBV11-2 TGTGCCAGCAGCTTAGAGCACCGATACCAAGAGACCCAGTACTTC CASSLEHRYQETQYF
. TRBJ1-3 . TRBV7-9 TGTGCCAGCAGCATAGACAGGCCCCGCGTATATTTT CASSIDRPRVYF
. TRBJ2-7 . TRBV18 TGTGCCAGCTCCCCCCAGCTCTCCTACGAGCAGTACTTC CASSPQLSYEQYF
TRBD1 TRBJ1-5 . TRBV6-1 TGTGCCAGCAGTGAATCCCTAAAAGGGGGCGGGAGAAGCAATCAGCCCCAGCATTTT CASSESLKGGGRSNQPQHF
. TRBJ2-2 . TRBV5-1 TGCGCCAGCAGCTTGGGGGTTGGCGGGAACGCGGGCACCGGGGAGCTGTTTTTT CASSLGVGGNAGTGELFF
TRBD1 TRBJ1-3 . TRBV28 TGTGCCAGCAGGAAACAGGGGACTGGAAACACCATATATTTT CASRKQGTGNTIYF
. TRBJ2-7 . TRBV6-1 TGTGCCAGCAGTGAAGGTGGTGTCAGGCTGGGCGAGCAGTACTTC CASSEGGVRLGEQYF
. TRBJ1-2 . TRBV25-1 TGTGCCAGCAGTGAACAGGGGCTATATGGCTACACCTTC CASSEQGLYGYTF
. TRBJ2-7 once TRBV5-1 TGCGCCAGCAGCAGACAGTCCTACGAGCAGTACTTC CASSRQSYEQYF
TRBD1 TRBJ2-3 . TRBV23-1 TGCGCCAGCAGTCATTCCGGGACAGGGCGTGATACGCAGTATTTT CASSHSGTGRDTQYF
TRBD1 TRBJ1-2 once TRBV27 TGTGCCAGCAGTTTATCTCGCGGGACAGGTAGTAACTATGGCTACACCTTC CASSLSRGTGSNYGYTF
TRBD1 TRBJ2-7 . TRBV5-1 TGCGCCAGCAGCTTGGAAGGCAGGGGGTACGAGCAGTACTTC CASSLEGRGYEQYF
. TRBJ2-3 . TRBV28 TGTGCCAGCAGTTTTTCCCGGAATAGCGCAGATACGCAGTATTTT CASSFSRNSADTQYF
TRBD1 TRBJ1-1 . TRBV7-9 TGTGCCAGCAGCTTAGTGGGACAGGGGGTGAACACTGAAGCTTTCTTT CASSLVGQGVNTEAFF
TRBD1 TRBJ2-7 once TRBV27 TGTGCCAGCGCAACCCTCCAGGGGGCATACGAGCAGTACTTC CASATLQGAYEQYF
TRBD2 TRBJ2-2 . TRBV4-1 TGCGCCAGCAGCCAAGATTTGACCAGCGGGAGGGTATTCGTGGAGCTGTTTTTT CASSQDLTSGRVFVELFF
. TRBJ1-6 . TRBV6-9 TGTGCCAGCAGACCACAGGGTTCACATAATTCACCCCTCCACTTT CASRPQGSHNSPLHF